The 32 T cell receptor beta chains in this list originate from one sample, sequenced in a study of blood T cell repertoires in COVID-19. TCRdb's copy holds only in-frame clones and misses some; the assay was immunoSEQ multiplex PCR. In the table there are roughly 190,000 clones, less than 80% of which are singletons. The sequenced sample consisted of peripheral blood. Receptors were obtained from a woman aged 50 to 60 with acute or convalescent COVID-19.

This chain links TRBV7-8 with TRBJ2-7, with 10 bases identical to TRBD1. CDR3 length: 15 residues. Trimming removed 5 bases from V and 3 bases from J; junction bases left unmatched: 7. CDR1 is SGHVS and CDR2 is FQNEAQ in the germline V gene. The CDR3 coding sequence is TGTGCCAGCAGCCCATACGGGACAGGGGACTACGAGCAGTACTTC. It specifies CASSPYGTGDYEQYF.

V usage is TRBV5-5 and J usage is TRBJ1-2; 8 bases map to TRBD1. V trimming: 3 bases; J trimming: 4 bases; junction bases outside the gene matches: 11. Germline CDR1 SGHKS, CDR2 YYEKEE (reference sequence). The CDR3 consists of 16 residues. The CDR3 spells CASSWDGQGAIYGYTF. DNA for the CDR3: TGTGCCAGCAGCTGGGATGGACAGGGTGCTATCTATGGCTACACCTTC.

The genes are TRBV6-2 or TRBV6-3 and TRBJ1-5; D ambiguous. This CDR3 is built from 15 residues. Germline V gene data show CDR1 as MNHEY and CDR2 as SVGEGT. Trimming removed 4 bases at V and 0 bases at J, with 10 bases between. The CDR3 protein is CASSSDTRSNQPQHF. CDR3 nucleotide sequence: TGTGCCAGCAGTTCCGACACTCGTAGCAATCAGCCCCAGCATTTT.

The V and J genes are TRBV3-1 (or the pseudogene TRBV3-2) and TRBJ1-1; no definite D call. V shed 4 bases and J shed 7 bases, with 7 bases lying between them. This CDR3 spans 11 amino acids. In germline, CDR1 is LGHDT, CDR2 YNNKEL (reference sequence). In nucleotides, the CDR3 is TGTGCCAGCAGCCTCGGCGGTGAAGCTTTCTTT. It is translated as CASSLGGEAFF.

The chain is built from TRBV5-1 and TRBJ2-3; 7 nucleotides align to TRBD1. Germline CDR1 reads SGHRS; CDR2 reads YFSETQ. V shed 4 bases, J shed 4 bases, and the junction held 9 bases outside the gene matches. The CDR3 runs 15 residues. CDR3 in amino acids: CASSPSLQGADTQYF. The CDR3 DNA sequence: TGCGCCAGCAGCCCTAGTTTGCAGGGGGCAGATACGCAGTATTTT.

V and J are TRBV18 and TRBJ2-7, with 10 positions matching TRBD1. V trimming: 6 bases; J trimming: 4 bases; junction bases outside the gene matches: 6. The CDR3 runs to 14 residues. Germline V gene data show CDR1 as KGHSH and CDR2 as LQKENI. For the CDR3, the DNA is TGTGCCAGCTCTAGACAGGGGGCAGGGTACGAGCAGTACTTC. This sequence encodes CASSRQGAGYEQYF.

The gene calls are TRBV27 and TRBJ1-6; possible D gene TRBD1, 5 bases. Germline V gene sequence: CDR1 MNHEY, CDR2 SMNVEV (reference sequence). CDR3 size: 15 residues. Trimming pared 2 bases from V and 7 bases from J, leaving 12 bases between. CDR3 protein: CASSLPRGFNSPLHF. The CDR3 DNA sequence: TGTGCCAGCAGTTTACCCCGGGGGTTCAATTCACCCCTCCACTTT.

Only a few counts were recorded for this clone. V is TRBV28 and J is TRBJ1-1; 7 bases agree with TRBD1. V was pared by 5 bases and J by 1 base, with 10 bases of the junction left unmatched. The CDR3 is made up of 16 amino acids. Germline CDR1 MDHEN, CDR2 SYDVKM. DNA for the CDR3: TGTGCCAGCAGTCTCCCTTTGACAGGGACGAACACTGAAGCTTTCTTT. Its protein is CASSLPLTGTNTEAFF. Full variable domain (rest looked up from reference TRBV28 and TRBJ1-1): DVKVTQSSRYLVKRTGEKVFLECVQDMDHENMFWYRQDPGLGLRLIYFSYDVKMKEKGDIPEGYSVSREKKERFSLILESASTNQTSMYLCASSLPLTGTNTEAFFGQGTRLTVV.

The chain links TRBV18 to TRBJ2-5; D is uncertain. V was clipped by 0 bases and J by 2 bases, with 13 bases between them. The CDR3 is 16 residues long. Germline CDR1 is KGHSH and CDR2 is LQKENI. The DNA for the CDR3 is TGTGCCAGCTCACCACCGGTTATAACGGTACAAGAGACCCAGTACTTC. Translating it yields CASSPPVITVQETQYF.

J is TRBJ1-1 and V is TRBV9; 7 bases map to TRBD1. This CDR3 has 15 residues. The germline V gene encodes CDR1 SGDLS and CDR2 YYNGEE. V shed 3 bases, J shed 0 bases, and the junction held 5 bases outside the gene matches. CDR3 coding DNA: TGTGCCAGCAGCGCCGGCGACAGGGTGAACACTGAAGCTTTCTTT. Protein: CASSAGDRVNTEAFF.

The chain carries TRBV7-6 and TRBJ2-2; no reliable D call. The CDR3 covers 13 residues. Trimming took 6 bases from V and 3 from J, leaving 8 bases between them. The germline V gene encodes CDR1 SGHVS and CDR2 FNYEAQ. The CDR3 nucleotides are TGTGCCAGCAGGCTTTCGGACACCGGGGAGCTGTTTTTT. Protein: CASRLSDTGELFF.

The chain recombines TRBV5-1 with TRBJ1-2; 7 bases line up with TRBD1. The CDR3 has 14 residues. Germline CDR1 SGHRS, CDR2 YFSETQ. J lost 4 bases, V lost 4 bases, and 7 bases had no gene match. The CDR3 region is CASSPPGQLYGYTF. The CDR3, as DNA: TGCGCCAGCAGCCCACCGGGACAGCTCTATGGCTACACCTTC.

The chain joins TRBV6-5 to TRBJ2-3; D possibly corresponds to TRBD1 (6 bases). The CDR3 is 15 amino acids. Germline loops: CDR1 MNHEY, CDR2 SVGAGI. Trimming removed 6 bases at V and 4 bases at J, with 17 bases between. CDR3 coding DNA: TGTGCCAGCAGACCTTATGGACAGACATCAGATACGCAGTATTTT. It specifies CASRPYGQTSDTQYF.

The chain has TRBV19 and TRBJ1-4, with D maybe TRBD1 (6 bases). CDR1 is LNHDA and CDR2 is SQIVND in the germline V gene (reference sequence). The CDR3 length is 15 residues. The ends were cut back, 6 bases at V and 7 bases at J, with 18 bases in the middle. The CDR3 region has the DNA TGTGCCAGTAGCCAACAACAGGGTAGGAGTGAAAAACTGTTTTTT. This codes for CASSQQQGRSEKLFF.

This clone was found a few times. This chain uses TRBV18 with TRBJ2-1, with 7 bases lining up with TRBD2. The CDR3 extends over 18 amino acids. V dropped 4 bases and J dropped 3; count of bases not matched to a gene: 15. Looked up from germline, CDR1 is KGHSH and CDR2 is LQKENI. The CDR3 coding sequence is TGTGCCAGCTCACGAGGCCCCAAGGCGGGAGTGGACTACAATGAGCAGTTCTTC. Amino acid sequence: CASSRGPKAGVDYNEQFF.

CDR3 sequence reads: CASSLGLAGAEEQYF. The CDR3 coding sequence is TGTGCCAGCAGCCTAGGGCTAGCGGGAGCGGAGGAGCAGTACTTC. This sequence joins TRBV9 and TRBJ2-7; 10 bases are a match to TRBD2. Losses at the gene ends were 4 bases for V and 7 bases for J; bases not matched to a gene: 11. The CDR3 has 15 amino acids. CDR1 is SGDLS and CDR2 is YYNGEE in the germline V gene.

The chain carries TRBV11-2 and TRBJ2-7; the D gene is possibly TRBD1 (6 bases). Germline-derived CDR1 and CDR2 are SGHAT and FQNNGV. The CDR3 has 13 residues. V lost 7 bases and J 6 bases, leaving 16 bases between the germline ends. This CDR3 reads CASNRNRDGEQYF. The CDR3 bases are TGTGCCAGCAACAGAAACAGGGATGGCGAGCAGTACTTC.

This rearrangement joins TRBV7-2 to TRBJ1-2; TRBD1 might be the D (5 bases). This CDR3 contains 16 residues. V lost 8 bases, J lost 6 bases, and 25 bases lay in between. Germline V lookup: CDR1 SGHTA, CDR2 FQGNSA. For the CDR3, the DNA is TGTGCCAGCCTCTTCAGAATGGCGGCAGGGCCCGATGGCTACACCTTC. Translated: CASLFRMAAGPDGYTF.

V is TRBV5-1 and J is TRBJ2-3, with 7 nucleotides matching TRBD2. The CDR3 sequence is 17 residues long. Germline V gene lookup returns CDR1 SGHRS and CDR2 YFSETQ. Trimming took 7 bases from V and 4 from J; bases not matched to a gene: 18. The CDR3 coding sequence is TGCGCCAGCTTCCTGGCCCCTAGCGGTATGAGGGCAGATACGCAGTATTTT. Its translation: CASFLAPSGMRADTQYF.

The chain links TRBV14 to TRBJ1-3, with a tentative D call TRBD1 (6 bases). Germline CDR1 is SGHDN and CDR2 is FVKESK. V lost 0 bases and J 4 bases, leaving 10 bases between the germline ends. This CDR3 is built from 15 residues. The chain's CDR3 is CASSQEFRGGNTIYF. The CDR3 DNA reads as TGTGCCAGCAGCCAAGAATTCAGGGGAGGAAACACCATATATTTT.

The chain combines TRBV27 with TRBJ2-1; D is possibly TRBD2 (5 bases). Between the trimmed V and J ends, which lost 6 bases and 9 bases, there was a span of 9 bases. Germline assignment: CDR1 MNHEY and CDR2 SMNVEV (reference sequence). The CDR3 is made up of 11 amino acids. The chain's CDR3 is CASRRAAEQFF. CDR3 DNA sequence: TGTGCCAGCAGGAGGGCCGCTGAGCAGTTCTTC.

The genes are TRBV12-3 or TRBV12-4 and TRBJ1-5; D gene uncertain. Trimming stripped 6 bases from V and 4 bases from J, with 10 bases between. CDR3 length: 13 residues. CDR3 DNA sequence: TGTGCCAGCAGCCAAGACATGAATCAGCCCCAGCATTTT. It codes for CASSQDMNQPQHF.

The chain carries TRBV12-3 or TRBV12-4 and TRBJ1-5; no clear D. Trimming removed 1 base from V and 7 bases from J, with 8 bases in between. This CDR3 region has 13 residues. CDR3 residues: CASSLGGDQPQHF. The CDR3 DNA sequence: TGTGCCAGCAGTTTAGGAGGAGACCAGCCCCAGCATTTT.

The chain couples TRBV7-6 to TRBJ2-7; tentatively, D is TRBD1 (5 bases). The CDR3 extends over 15 amino acids. In germline, CDR1 is SGHVS, CDR2 FNYEAQ. The V gene lost 2 bases and the J gene lost 1 base, with 12 bases spanning the gap. The CDR3 protein is CASSLQGSLSYEQYF. CDR3 coding DNA: TGTGCCAGCAGCTTACAGGGATCCCTTTCCTACGAGCAGTACTTC.

The genes are TRBV19 and TRBJ2-7; 7 nucleotides line up with TRBD1. CDR3 size: 15 residues. The junction had 5 bases not matched to a gene; V was cut back by 1 base and J by 2 bases. The germline V gene encodes CDR1 LNHDA and CDR2 SQIVND (reference sequence). The CDR3 DNA reads TGTGCCAGTAGTATAGCGGGGCAGGGGGCCTACGAGCAGTACTTC. It specifies CASSIAGQGAYEQYF.

The V call is TRBV5-6, the J call TRBJ2-3; TRBD2 matches at 10 bases. CDR1 and CDR2 from the germline V gene are SGHDT and YYEEEE. With V trimmed by 4 bases and J by 2 bases, 7 bases remained unmatched. This CDR3 is 16 amino acids long. The CDR3: CASSPSTSGFTDTQYF. CDR3 bases: TGTGCCAGCAGCCCTTCGACTAGCGGGTTCACAGATACGCAGTATTTT. Full variable domain (outside the CDR3, taken from reference TRBV5-6 and TRBJ2-3): DAGVTQSPTHLIKTRGQQVTLRCSPKSGHDTVSWYQQALGQGPQFIFQYYEEEERQRGNFPDRFSGHQFPNYSSELNVNALLLGDSALYLCASSPSTSGFTDTQYFGPGTRLTVL.

The rearrangement joins TRBV6-5 to TRBJ2-7; 7 bases align to TRBD2. Germline V gene lookup returns CDR1 MNHEY and CDR2 SVGAGI. J gave up 3 bases and V 5 bases, and 7 bases lay outside the gene matches. The CDR3 runs 14 residues. The DNA of the CDR3 is TGTGCCAGCAGTCAGGGAGGGGAATACTACGAGCAGTACTTC. It encodes CASSQGGEYYEQYF.

The J gene is TRBJ1-2, the V gene TRBV28; 8 nucleotides align to TRBD1. This CDR3 spans 14 amino acids. Germline V gene sequence: CDR1 MDHEN, CDR2 SYDVKM. V lost 4 bases to trimming and J lost 7 bases; unmatched junction nucleotides: 8. In nucleotides, the CDR3 is TGTGCCAGCAGTTCCGGTCAGGGGGCCGGTGGCTACACCTTC. Amino acids: CASSSGQGAGGYTF.

The chain links TRBV5-4 to TRBJ1-4; 7 bases are shared with TRBD1. CDR3 length: 15 amino acids. The germline CDR1 and CDR2 sequences are SGHNT and YYREEE (reference sequence). The V segment lost 3 bases and the J segment 8 bases; nucleotides outside the gene matches: 10. Here the CDR3 reads CASSSRQGSGEKLFF. The CDR3 DNA reads as TGTGCCAGCAGCTCACGACAGGGATCCGGGGAAAAACTGTTTTTT.

V usage is TRBV11-3 and J usage is TRBJ2-1; D perhaps matches TRBD2 (7 bases). Trimming cost V 1 base and J 0 bases, with 16 bases left between them. The CDR3 covers 18 residues. In germline, CDR1 is SGHNT, CDR2 YENEEA. DNA of the CDR3: TGTGCCAGCAGCTTAGGCCAAGGGGGGGTGAGCTCCTACAATGAGCAGTTCTTC. Translated: CASSLGQGGVSSYNEQFF.

The CDR3 protein is CASKDRGAEAFF. In DNA form, the CDR3 reads TGTGCCAGCAAAGACAGGGGAGCTGAAGCTTTCTTT. This chain links TRBV11-2 with TRBJ1-1; 8 nucleotides agree with TRBD1. Germline-derived CDR1 and CDR2 are SGHAT and FQNNGV. Unmatched junction bases numbered 4, after V lost 7 bases and J lost 6 bases. The CDR3 loop spans 12 amino acids.

V and J are TRBV27 and TRBJ1-2; the D is unclear. The CDR3 covers 12 residues. Germline values: CDR1 MNHEY, CDR2 SMNVEV (reference sequence). V was trimmed by 8 bases and J by 2 bases, leaving 9 bases between them. CDR3 protein: CASYRRNYGYTF. The CDR3 region has the DNA TGTGCCAGCTATAGGAGAAACTATGGCTACACCTTC.